This T cell receptor beta chain was found in a study of PD-L1 blockade in urothelial cancer (dated by TCRdb to 2015 to 2018). Describing the broader study: Therapy was started at some point between 2013 and 2015 for all patients, and atezolizumab 1,200 mg was administered intravenously every 3 weeks. Pretreatment tumor samples and matched peripheral blood, collected serially before and after atezolizumab treatment, underwent TCR sequencing. Some ten patients reached durable clinical benefit, while about 19 patients did not. Patients had an ECOG performance status of 0 or 1 and had received between 0 and 3 prior chemotherapy regimens. About nine tenths of the roughly 29 patients were identified as males with urothelial cancer of bladder origin, and a prior smoking history was reported by 18 of 29 patients. Blood samples yielded a median of roughly 140,000 T cells and 65,000 to 95,000 unique TCRs, with median clonality 0.080. Durable clinical benefit was defined as a progression-free survival longer than 6 months, and TCR features were additionally tested against progression-free survival and overall survival. Approximately 29 patients had pretreatment blood TCR-seq, around 24 had at least one posttreatment blood collection, and around 24 had tumor TCR-seq. Blood samples were analyzed 3 weeks after the start of treatment (second dose) and 6 weeks after the start of treatment. In the same patients, pretreatment tumors underwent whole exome sequencing and RNA sequencing in addition to TCR sequencing. An exploratory multi-omic analysis was conducted of the somatic, immune and clinical correlates of response to PD-L1 blockade with atezolizumab in urothelial cancer.

According to the germline V gene, CDR1 reads SGHRS and CDR2 reads YFSETQ. A distance of 16 bases separates the germline ends of V and J, which lose 3 bases and 6 bases respectively. The CDR3 runs 15 amino acids, cysteine and phenylalanine included. Only the CDR3 part of the read is kept: 45 bases, read in frame from the first base. To estimate absolute template abundance from read counts, synthetic TCR analog templates were spiked into each PCR. Using the immunoSEQ assay, TCRbeta CDR3 regions were amplified from genomic DNA with bias-controlled V and J gene primers. Rearranged TCRbeta segments were sequenced at approximately 20X coverage. From the authors' description of their analysis: Sequencing errors were corrected by clustering and CDR3s were annotated against IMGT to assign V, D and J genes. Downstream analyses used only productive TCRbeta rearrangements, leaving out any out-of-frame or stop-codon sequences. Clonality was computed as one minus Shannon entropy normalized by the log of the number of unique productive sequences. Fisher's exact test with Benjamini-Hochberg correction, using a cutoff of adjusted p below 0.01, was how clones that differed between time points or between blood and tumor were identified. Drawn from immuneACCESS, this table holds only the in-frame rearrangements with V and J called that TCRdb kept. Clones are partly lost; checked studies trace under half to an unresolved V gene and leave the rest unexplained. The D gene and trimming were derived from the DNA, and the V and J assignments and clone size from that table. Here the sample has tens of thousands of clones; 90% occur a single time. The ten largest clones capture around 1.7% of the sample.

For this clone: It has no known antigen specificity. Base qualities are not provided; no much larger clone lies one nucleotide away.

What the study reported, not specific to this receptor: Among patients with durable benefit, tumor-associated TCR clones showed greater expansion in peripheral blood 3 weeks after treatment started (n ≈ 21, p = 0.022). Because the sample size was small (n ≈ 30) and many exploratory analyses were performed, the results are intended to be hypothesis-generating. A pretreatment peripheral blood TCR clonality below the median was linked to improved progression-free and overall survival.

This specimen's time point label, per the study, means: pretreatment peripheral blood. The cohort comprised 25 to 35 patients with locally advanced or metastatic urothelial carcinoma treated at Memorial Sloan Kettering on a trial protocol. Peripheral blood mononuclear cells were collected pretreatment and during treatment, at between 1 and 8 total time points per patient. The Qiagen DNeasy Blood extraction kit was used to purify genomic DNA from total PBMCs and from tumor samples. PBMCs were collected pretreatment and during treatment, and were isolated and stored as previously described. The sample consisted of PBMCs, taken around atezolizumab (anti-PD-L1) treatment. The chain links TRBV5-1 with TRBJ2-1, with TRBD2 perhaps the D gene, on 5 matching bases. This TCR was sampled from a man between 60 and 75 years old with urothelial cancer. The DNA is as follows: TGCGCCAGCAGCTCACTAGAGAAGAGTGTCAATGAGCAGTTCTTC. Its protein is CASSSLEKSVNEQFF.